Below are 21 T cell receptor beta chains sequenced from a single sample in a study of graft-versus-host responses after intestinal transplantation. Only in-frame clones appear in the TCRdb table, and some are missing; sequencing was by immunoSEQ multiplex PCR. The sample shows 35,000 to 40,000 clones, roughly 87% of them seen only once. Source: PBMCs, taken 1,000 to 1,200 days after transplant. The receptors here all came from a human patient who received an intestinal transplant, so some T cells may come from the graft donor.

This chain joins TRBV2 and TRBJ2-7; 8 nucleotides align to TRBD2. CDR3 length: 14 amino acids. Germline V lookup: CDR1 SNHLY, CDR2 FYNNEI. The junction had 5 bases not matched to a gene; V was cut back by 5 bases and J by 2 bases. CDR3 region: CASSPGLGAYEQYF. The CDR3 DNA reads as TGTGCCAGCAGTCCGGGACTAGGAGCCTACGAGCAGTACTTC.

The V call is TRBV19, the J call TRBJ2-4; no reliable D call. The CDR3 totals 13 residues. Germline CDR1 reads LNHDA; CDR2 reads SQIVND (reference sequence). Trimming left V 7 bases short and J 0 bases short, with 7 bases between. The CDR3: CASNSLAKNIQYF. Here the CDR3 DNA reads TGTGCCAGTAATAGCCTAGCCAAAAACATTCAGTACTTC.

V gene TRBV5-6 combines with J gene TRBJ2-7; 8 nucleotides line up with TRBD1. V lost 0 bases, J lost 0 bases, and 5 bases stayed unmatched. The V gene's germline CDR1 is SGHDT and CDR2 YYEEEE. This CDR3 contains 16 residues. CDR3 in amino acids: CASSLAWGQDSYEQYF. For the CDR3, the DNA is TGTGCCAGCAGCTTGGCTTGGGGACAGGACTCCTACGAGCAGTACTTC.

The V gene is TRBV27, the J gene TRBJ1-5; 12 bases match TRBD1. The V gene end was trimmed by 5 bases and the J gene end by 7 bases; junction bases not matched to a gene: 12. This CDR3 has 17 amino acids. Germline V gene sequence: CDR1 MNHEY, CDR2 SMNVEV (reference sequence). For the CDR3, the DNA is TGTGCCAGCAGTCCAGGGGCCGGGACAGGGGGCGCCCAGCCCCAGCATTTT. Amino acids: CASSPGAGTGGAQPQHF.

The genes are TRBV5-1 and TRBJ2-3, with D unresolved. The V end was cut by 0 bases, the J end by 1 base, with 9 bases between. The CDR3 contains 15 residues. Germline CDR1 is SGHRS and CDR2 is YFSETQ. The CDR3 DNA reads as TGCGCCAGCAGCTTGGCCGCGGCGGGCACAGATACGCAGTATTTT. Translated: CASSLAAAGTDTQYF.

DNA of the CDR3: TGTGCCAGCAGCTTAGTCTTGGGACTAGCGGGAGCGACGCAGTATTTT. Residues: CASSLVLGLAGATQYF. The J gene is TRBJ2-3, the V gene TRBV7-2, with 14 nucleotides matching TRBD2. The J segment lost 9 bases and the V segment lost 1 base, leaving 6 bases of the junction unmatched. This CDR3 is 16 amino acids long. The germline gives CDR1 SGHTA, CDR2 FQGNSA. Looking up the rest from reference TRBV7-2 and TRBJ2-3 gives the full variable domain: GAGVSQSPSNKVTEKGKDVELRCDPISGHTALYWYRQSLGQGLEFLIYFQGNSAPDKSGLPSDRFSAERTGGSVSTLTIQRTQQEDSAVYLCASSLVLGLAGATQYFGPGTRLTVL.

This clone was seen only a few times. This rearrangement joins TRBV5-5 to TRBJ2-7, with TRBD1 identical over 7 bases. Germline CDR1 SGHKS, CDR2 YYEKEE (reference sequence). Unmatched junction bases numbered 12, after V lost 4 bases and J lost 2 bases. The CDR3 is 16 residues long. In DNA form, the CDR3 reads TGTGCCAGCAGCCTGGGTCTAAGGGACAGAGCCTACGAGCAGTACTTC. Protein: CASSLGLRDRAYEQYF.

This clone occurred once. The chain couples TRBV21-1 to TRBJ2-1; the table's D gene call, TRBD1, was not cross checked with the DNA. TRBV21-1 is a listed pseudogene. CDR3 length equals 14 residues. For the CDR3, the DNA is TGTGCCAGCACCAAACGGACAGGTCTCAATGAGCAGTTCTTC. This sequence encodes CASTKRTGLNEQFF.

The J gene is TRBJ1-1, the V gene TRBV6-6, with a weak D call TRBD1 (6 bases). V lost 0 bases and J lost 8, with 13 bases in between. In germline, CDR1 is MNHNY, CDR2 SVGAGI (reference sequence). There are 14 residues in the CDR3. The CDR3 loop is CASSYSVTGQEAFF. The CDR3 coding sequence is TGTGCCAGCAGTTACTCGGTGACAGGTCAGGAAGCTTTCTTT.

The chain uses TRBV5-1 and TRBJ1-6; 12 positions agree with TRBD1. The germline gives CDR1 SGHRS, CDR2 YFSETQ. The CDR3 loop spans 15 amino acids. J gave up 7 bases and V 3 bases, and 2 bases lay outside the gene matches. CDR3 coding DNA: TGCGCCAGCAGCTGGGGGACAGGGGGCAATTCACCCCTCCACTTT. Residues: CASSWGTGGNSPLHF.

The rearrangement uses TRBV7-8 and TRBJ2-7; D not resolved. Looked up from germline, CDR1 is SGHVS and CDR2 is FQNEAQ. V lost 6 bases and J lost 3, with 12 bases in between. The CDR3 is 13 residues long. The CDR3 DNA sequence: TGTGCCAGCAGTTCGATGCGAAGCTACGAGCAGTACTTC. Protein: CASSSMRSYEQYF.

In this sample, this clone turned up a few times. V and J are TRBV7-9 and TRBJ1-1, with 8 bases lining up with TRBD1. V was clipped by 6 bases and J by 0 bases; unmatched bases: 6. The CDR3 is 15 residues long. Germline V CDR1 and CDR2: SEHNR, FQNEAQ (reference sequence). This chain's CDR3 is CASRIQGGMNTEAFF. In nucleotides, the CDR3 is TGTGCCAGCAGAATACAGGGGGGGATGAACACTGAAGCTTTCTTT.

The sample holds a few counts of this clone. This chain joins TRBV6-6 and TRBJ2-2; D gene ambiguous. The CDR3 runs 13 residues. Germline assignment: CDR1 MNHNY and CDR2 SVGAGI (reference sequence). Trimming left V 9 bases short and J 0 bases short, with 8 bases between. CDR3 bases: TGTGCCAGTATCCAGACGAACACCGGGGAGCTGTTTTTT. Its translation: CASIQTNTGELFF.

The rearrangement links TRBV15 to TRBJ2-3; no reliable D call. The CDR3 has 13 amino acids. The V end was cut by 8 bases, the J end by 0 bases, with 9 bases between. CDR1 is LNHNV, CDR2 YYDKDF, per germline (reference sequence). CDR3: CATARTSTDTQYF. CDR3 sequence (DNA): TGTGCCACCGCTAGAACTAGCACAGATACGCAGTATTTT. Full variable domain (outside the CDR3, taken from reference TRBV15 and TRBJ2-3): DAMVIQNPRYQVTQFGKPVTLSCSQTLNHNVMYWYQQKSSQAPKLLFHYYDKDFNNEADTPDNFQSRRPNTSFCFLDIRSPGLGDTAMYLCATARTSTDTQYFGPGTRLTVL.

The chain employs TRBV5-1 and TRBJ1-1; D ambiguous. CDR3 length: 15 residues. CDR1 is SGHRS and CDR2 is YFSETQ in the germline V gene. Deletions cut 4 bases from V and 1 base from J, with 14 bases between. For the CDR3, the DNA is TGCGCCAGCAGCCTAGACCCGGGTCCGAACACTGAAGCTTTCTTT. Translation gives CASSLDPGPNTEAFF.

This rearrangement joins TRBV2 to TRBJ1-1; D uncertain. The germline V and J ends were trimmed by 4 bases and 0 bases, with 3 bases remaining between them. The CDR3 consists of 12 residues. From germline, CDR1 is SNHLY and CDR2 FYNNEI. CDR3 DNA sequence: TGTGCCAGCAGTGTGGTGAACACTGAAGCTTTCTTT. Residues: CASSVVNTEAFF.

CDR3 DNA: TGTGCCAGCAGCTTAGGGTTTAATCTCGGGAACACCGGGGAGCTGTTTTTT. This sequence encodes CASSLGFNLGNTGELFF. The V gene is TRBV11-2, the J gene TRBJ2-2; unclear D gene. Germline loops: CDR1 SGHAT, CDR2 FQNNGV. Trimming removed 1 base at V and 1 base at J, with 13 bases between. The CDR3 consists of 17 residues.

This sequence joins TRBV28 and TRBJ2-1; D unclear. Germline V gives CDR1 MDHEN, CDR2 SYDVKM. The CDR3 has 14 residues. Trimming left V 7 bases short and J 8 bases short, with 18 bases between. CDR3 loop: CASKGRRFRHEQFF. The CDR3 nucleotides are TGTGCCAGCAAGGGTCGCCGATTCCGCCATGAGCAGTTCTTC.

The chain recombines TRBV7-8 with TRBJ1-5; TRBD1 might be the D (6 bases). Germline assignment: CDR1 SGHVS and CDR2 FQNEAQ. The CDR3 totals 15 residues. The V gene lost 1 base and the J gene lost 5 bases, with 12 bases spanning the gap. The CDR3 bases are TGTGCCAGCAGCTTAGAAGGACAGCCATATCAGCCCCAGCATTTT. Its translation is CASSLEGQPYQPQHF.

The gene calls are TRBV19 and TRBJ2-3; TRBD1 or TRBD2 may be the D gene (5 bases each). The CDR3 contains 15 residues. V was shortened by 5 bases and J by 2 bases, with 14 bases between the two germline ends. Germline-derived CDR1 and CDR2 are LNHDA and SQIVND (reference sequence). The CDR3 bases are TGTGCCAGTAGTTACCGGGACGTCCCCACAGATACGCAGTATTTT. As protein: CASSYRDVPTDTQYF.

With regard to this clone: Other nucleotide sequences from this sample produce the same CDR3. This chain links TRBV2 with TRBJ2-5; D is undetermined. V was cut by 1 base and J by 4 bases, with 1 base left in between. This CDR3 comprises 11 residues. Germline V gene data show CDR1 as SNHLY and CDR2 as FYNNEI. The CDR3 DNA reads as TGTGCCAGCAGTGAAGGAGAGACCCAGTACTTC. This codes for CASSEGETQYF.